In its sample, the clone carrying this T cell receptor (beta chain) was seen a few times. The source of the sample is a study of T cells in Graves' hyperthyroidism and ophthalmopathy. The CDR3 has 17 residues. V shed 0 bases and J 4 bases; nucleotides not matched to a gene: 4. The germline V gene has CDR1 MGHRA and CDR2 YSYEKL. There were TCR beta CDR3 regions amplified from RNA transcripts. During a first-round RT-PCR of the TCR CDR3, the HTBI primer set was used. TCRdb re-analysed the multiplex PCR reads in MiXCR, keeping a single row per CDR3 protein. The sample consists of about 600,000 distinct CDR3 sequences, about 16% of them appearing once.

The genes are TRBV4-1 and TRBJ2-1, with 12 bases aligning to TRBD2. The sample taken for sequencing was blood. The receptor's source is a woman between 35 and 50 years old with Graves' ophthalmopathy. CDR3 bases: TGCGCCAGCAGCCAAGATTTCCTAGCGGGGGGGTACAATGAGCAGTTCTTC. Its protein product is CASSQDFLAGGYNEQFF.